A selection of T cell receptor beta chains follows, all from one sample in a study of T cell changes during pregnancy in multiple sclerosis. The table came from immunoSEQ multiplex PCR; TCRdb's copy has only in-frame clones and leaves some out. The repertoire includes just over 50,000 clones, 80% to 95% of them detected once, and just over 0.55% sits in the top ten. The sample in question was CD4+ T cells from peripheral blood mononuclear cells, obtained after pregnancy. These receptors all come from a female donor with multiple sclerosis, enrolled in a pregnancy study. Each CDR3 is given with its conserved first and last residue. D genes are given only for firm matches. The size field is filled for only some rows; it gives once, few, many or a size class.

TRBV9	TRBJ2-2	-	TRBD2	TGTGCCAGCACGGTTGCTAGCGGGAATCCCGGGGAGCTGTTTTTT	CASTVASGNPGELFF
TRBV19	TRBJ1-1	-	-	TGTGCCAGTAGTATATGGGGGGTGATGAACACTGAAGCTTTCTTT	CASSIWGVMNTEAFF
TRBV28	TRBJ2-1	-	TRBD2	TGTGCCAGCAGTTTCAACAGCGGGAGCGGAAATGAGCAGTTCTTC	CASSFNSGSGNEQFF
TRBV6-6	TRBJ1-2	-	-	TGTGCCAGCAGTGAGGGGGACACTTACCGTGGCTACACCTTC	CASSEGDTYRGYTF
TRBV10-3	TRBJ1-2	few	TRBD1	TGTGCCATCAGAAAGGGACAGGGGGACTATGGCTACACCTTC	CAIRKGQGDYGYTF
TRBV6-6	TRBJ2-7	-	TRBD1	TGTGCCAGCAGTTTACAGGGGTCGGGCTACGAGCAGTACTTC	CASSLQGSGYEQYF
TRBV5-1	TRBJ2-3	once	TRBD2	TGCGCCAGCAGCTTGAAGGTCGGGGGGGAGACGCAGTATTTT	CASSLKVGGETQYF
TRBV5-6	TRBJ1-2	-	TRBD1	TGTGCCAGCAGCCCAATTGGGACAGCTGGTTCTGGCTACACCTTC	CASSPIGTAGSGYTF
TRBV18	TRBJ2-1	-	-	TGTGCCAGCTCACCAAAGACTAGGGTCACCTACAATGAGCAGTTCTTC	CASSPKTRVTYNEQFF
TRBV5-1	TRBJ1-2	-	-	TGCGCCAGCAGCTTGGGACCCACAGGGATCTATGGCTACACCTTC	CASSLGPTGIYGYTF
TRBV18	TRBJ2-5	-	-	TGTGCCAGCTCACCAGGCCAGGGGGGTAAAGAGACCCAGTACTTC	CASSPGQGGKETQYF
TRBV10-3	TRBJ2-7	few	-	TGTGCCATCAGCCAACAGTTCCGCCCTTACGAGCAGTACTTC	CAISQQFRPYEQYF
TRBV9	TRBJ1-1	-	-	TGTGCCAGCAGCGTAGAGTTGGTTAGTGAAGCTTTCTTT	CASSVELVSEAFF
TRBV29-1	TRBJ1-1	few	-	TGCAGCGTTGTACAGTACACTGAAGCTTTCTTT	CSVVQYTEAFF
TRBV11-3	TRBJ2-7	-	TRBD2	TGTGCCAGCAGCCGACGACTAGCGGAGAGCTCCTACGAGCAGTACTTC	CASSRRLAESSYEQYF
TRBV25-1	TRBJ2-5	-	-	TGTGCCAGCAAAAGAGGAGGGGAGCAGTACTTC	CASKRGGEQYF
TRBV7-2	TRBJ1-2	-	-	TGTGCCAGCAGCTTGCAGGGCCCCCCTAACTATGGCTACACCTTC	CASSLQGPPNYGYTF
TRBV7-2	TRBJ2-7	-	-	TGTGCCAGCAGACTTAGGGGCGGGGATTCCGGGGCTCTCGAGCAGTACTTC	CASRLRGGDSGALEQYF
TRBV28	TRBJ2-2	-	TRBD2	TGTGCCAGCAGCATCGCGACTAGCGGGAACACCGGGGAGCTGTTTTTT	CASSIATSGNTGELFF
TRBV19	TRBJ1-3	-	-	TGTGCCAGTGACAGCTCTGGAAACACCATATATTTT	CASDSSGNTIYF
TRBV6-1	TRBJ1-4	-	-	TGTGCCAGCAGTGAAGCGCAAGGGGTTCAGGGAAAACTGTTTTTT	CASSEAQGVQGKLFF
TRBV2	TRBJ1-5	-	TRBD1	TGTGCCAGCAGTGAAGACTGGTGGTCAGGGGGCAGGAGTCAGCCCCAGCATTTT	CASSEDWWSGGRSQPQHF
TRBV10-3	TRBJ2-7	-	TRBD1	TGTGCCATCAGGGGGACAGGGGGCAACGAGCAGTACTTC	CAIRGTGGNEQYF
TRBV12-5	TRBJ2-3	-	TRBD2	TGTGCTAGTGGTTTGATCCCACGCTGGGCGGGAGGGTTAACAGATACGCAGTATTTT	CASGLIPRWAGGLTDTQYF
TRBV6-5	TRBJ1-4	-	-	TGTGCCAGCAGCCCTAGGGGATTAACTAATGAAAAACTGTTTTTT	CASSPRGLTNEKLFF
TRBV11-2	TRBJ2-2	once	TRBD2	TGTGCCAGCAGCCTCAGCGGGACTAACACCGGGGAGCTATTTTTT	CASSLSGTNTGELFF
TRBV9	TRBJ2-2	-	-	TGTGCCAGCAGCGTAGTAGGGACTAACACCGGGGAGCTGTTTTTT	CASSVVGTNTGELFF
TRBV5-4	TRBJ2-3	-	-	TGTGCCAGCAGCTTCGGTCGTGCGGGATATACGCAGTATTTT	CASSFGRAGYTQYF
TRBV27	TRBJ2-3	-	TRBD2	TGTGCCAGCAGTTTATCGATCTGGAGCGGGAGGGGCGGGGATACGCAGTATTTT	CASSLSIWSGRGGDTQYF
TRBV29-1	TRBJ2-3	-	TRBD2	TGCAGCGTTGGGCCTACTTGGGGGGAGGGGCGCACAGATACGCAGTATTTT	CSVGPTWGEGRTDTQYF
TRBV6-1	TRBJ2-5	once	TRBD2	TGTGCCAGCATGAGACTAGCGGGAACACAAGAGACCCAGTACTTC	CASMRLAGTQETQYF
TRBV9	TRBJ1-1	-	-	TGTGCCAGCAGCGTAATAAACAATCCAGAAGCTTTCTTT	CASSVINNPEAFF
TRBV6-6	TRBJ1-1	-	-	TGTGCCAGCAGTTACAGTTCCAGGCTAAAAACTGAAGCTTTCTTT	CASSYSSRLKTEAFF
TRBV5-4	TRBJ2-1	-	-	TGTGCCAGCAGCTTGGAGCCAAGCTCCTACAATGAGCAGTTCTTC	CASSLEPSSYNEQFF
TRBV11-2	TRBJ2-7	few	TRBD2	TGTGCCAGCAGCTCCCCCTTCACGACTAGCGGGAGTTACGAGCAGTACTTC	CASSSPFTTSGSYEQYF